This T cell receptor (beta chain) came from a study of T cell repertoires in cytomegalovirus infection. For the study at large: Through public TCR beta signatures, both CMV infection and matching HLA type were indicated. Study observations and caveats: Within the response measured ex vivo, HLA-C-restricted CMV-specific TCR beta clonotypes were dominant. Cumulative public TCR beta family frequency identified CMV carriers with the relevant HLA.

The trim removed 5 bases at V and 5 bases at J, leaving 5 bases unmatched. CDR1 is MNHNY and CDR2 is SVGAGI in the germline V gene (reference sequence). The CDR3 extends over 14 amino acids. TCRdb processed the reads anew with MiXCR; each CDR3 protein has one entry. The data contain over 100,000 distinct CDR3 sequences, about 9.4% of them seen just once; the ten biggest clones take up roughly 31%. Details on this clonotype: Its specificity is unknown.

The chain is built from TRBV6-6 and TRBJ1-5, with 8 bases fitting TRBD1. The receptor's source is a human donor in good health (CMV status not recorded). Some clones in this sample may be carry-over from other donors' samples. The source material was PBMCs, sequenced either directly or after in vitro stimulation (not recorded which). CDR3 protein: CASSGGQGHQPQHF. The CDR3 DNA reads TGTGCCAGCAGTGGAGGACAGGGACATCAGCCCCAGCATTTT.